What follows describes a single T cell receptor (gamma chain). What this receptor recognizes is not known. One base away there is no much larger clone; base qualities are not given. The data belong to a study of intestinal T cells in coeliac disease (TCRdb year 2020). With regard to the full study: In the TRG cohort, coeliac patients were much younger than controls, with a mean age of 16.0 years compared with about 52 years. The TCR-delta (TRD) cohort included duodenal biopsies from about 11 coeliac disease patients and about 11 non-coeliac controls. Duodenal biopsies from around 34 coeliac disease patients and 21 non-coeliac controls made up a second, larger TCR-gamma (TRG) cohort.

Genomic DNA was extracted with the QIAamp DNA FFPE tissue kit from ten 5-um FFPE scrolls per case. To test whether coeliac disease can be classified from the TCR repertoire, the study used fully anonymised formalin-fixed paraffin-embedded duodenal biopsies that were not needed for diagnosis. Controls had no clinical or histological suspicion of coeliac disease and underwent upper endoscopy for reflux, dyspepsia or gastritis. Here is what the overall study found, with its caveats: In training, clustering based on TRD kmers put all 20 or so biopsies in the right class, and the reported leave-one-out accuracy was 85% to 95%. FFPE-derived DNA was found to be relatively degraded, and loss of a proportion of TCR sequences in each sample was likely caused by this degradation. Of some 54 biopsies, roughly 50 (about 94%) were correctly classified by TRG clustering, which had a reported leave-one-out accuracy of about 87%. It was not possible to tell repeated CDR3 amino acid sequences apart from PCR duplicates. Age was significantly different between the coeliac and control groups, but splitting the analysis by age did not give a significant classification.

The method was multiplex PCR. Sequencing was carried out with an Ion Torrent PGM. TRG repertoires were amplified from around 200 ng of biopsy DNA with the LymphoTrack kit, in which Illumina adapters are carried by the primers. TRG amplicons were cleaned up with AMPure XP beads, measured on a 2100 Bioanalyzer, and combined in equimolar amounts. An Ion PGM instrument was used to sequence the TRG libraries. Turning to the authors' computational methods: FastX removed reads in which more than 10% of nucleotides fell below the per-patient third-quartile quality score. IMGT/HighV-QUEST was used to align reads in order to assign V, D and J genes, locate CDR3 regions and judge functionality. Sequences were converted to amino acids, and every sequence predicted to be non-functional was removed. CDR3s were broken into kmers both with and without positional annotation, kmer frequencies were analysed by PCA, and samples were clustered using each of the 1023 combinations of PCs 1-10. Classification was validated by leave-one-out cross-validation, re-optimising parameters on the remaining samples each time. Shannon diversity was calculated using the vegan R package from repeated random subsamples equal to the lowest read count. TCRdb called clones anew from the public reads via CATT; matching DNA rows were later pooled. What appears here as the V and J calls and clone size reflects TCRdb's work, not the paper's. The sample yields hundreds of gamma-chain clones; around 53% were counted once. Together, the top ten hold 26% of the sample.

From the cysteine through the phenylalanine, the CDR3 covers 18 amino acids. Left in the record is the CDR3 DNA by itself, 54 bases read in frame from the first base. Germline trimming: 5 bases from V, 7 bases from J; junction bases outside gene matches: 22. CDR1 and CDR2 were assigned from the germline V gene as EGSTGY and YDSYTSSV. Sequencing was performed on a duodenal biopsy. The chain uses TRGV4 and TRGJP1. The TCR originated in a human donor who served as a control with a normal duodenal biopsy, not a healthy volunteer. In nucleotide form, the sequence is TGTGCCACCTGGGGACGGCCCTTCCTGGGGGCGTTTGGTTGGTTCAAGATATTT. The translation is CATWGRPFLGAFGWFKIF.